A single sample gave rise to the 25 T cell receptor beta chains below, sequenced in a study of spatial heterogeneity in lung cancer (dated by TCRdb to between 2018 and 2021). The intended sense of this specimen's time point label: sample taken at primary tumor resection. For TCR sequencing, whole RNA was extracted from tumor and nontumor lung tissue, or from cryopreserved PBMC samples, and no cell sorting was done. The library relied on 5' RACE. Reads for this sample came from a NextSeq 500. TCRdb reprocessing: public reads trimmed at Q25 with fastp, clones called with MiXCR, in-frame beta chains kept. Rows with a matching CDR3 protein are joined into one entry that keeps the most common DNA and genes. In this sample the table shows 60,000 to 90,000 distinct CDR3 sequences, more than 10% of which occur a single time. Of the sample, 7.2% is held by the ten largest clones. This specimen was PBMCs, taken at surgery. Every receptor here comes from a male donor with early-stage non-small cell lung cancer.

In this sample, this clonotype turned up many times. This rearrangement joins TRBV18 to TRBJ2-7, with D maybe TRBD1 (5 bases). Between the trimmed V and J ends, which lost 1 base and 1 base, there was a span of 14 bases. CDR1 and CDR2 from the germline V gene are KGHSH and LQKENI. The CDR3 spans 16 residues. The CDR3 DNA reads TGTGCCAGCTCACCACGGGCTGGGGCGACATCCTACGAGCAGTACTTC. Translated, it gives CASSPRAGATSYEQYF.

This CDR3 reads CASQGGSNEKLFF. In nucleotides, the CDR3 is TGTGCCAGTCAGGGTGGAAGTAATGAAAAACTGTTTTTT. The rearrangement joins TRBV19 to TRBJ1-4, with D possibly being TRBD1 (5 bases). The germline V gene encodes CDR1 LNHDA and CDR2 SQIVND (reference sequence). The length of the CDR3 is 13 residues. Trimming took off 8 bases at V and 4 bases at J, with 11 bases between the two ends.

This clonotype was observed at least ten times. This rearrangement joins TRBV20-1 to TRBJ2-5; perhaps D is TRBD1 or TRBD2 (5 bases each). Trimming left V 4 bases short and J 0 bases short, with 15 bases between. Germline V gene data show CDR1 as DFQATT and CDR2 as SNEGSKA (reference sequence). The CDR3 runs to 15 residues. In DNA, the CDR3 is TGCAGTGCTACCTCGACCGGGACCTACCAAGAGACCCAGTACTTC. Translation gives CSATSTGTYQETQYF.

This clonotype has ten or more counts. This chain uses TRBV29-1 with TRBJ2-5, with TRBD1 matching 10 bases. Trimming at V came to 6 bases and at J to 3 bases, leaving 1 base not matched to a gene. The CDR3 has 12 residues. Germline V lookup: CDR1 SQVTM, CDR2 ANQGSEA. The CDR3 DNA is TGCAGCGTCGGGACAGGGGAAGAGACCCAGTACTTC. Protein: CSVGTGEETQYF. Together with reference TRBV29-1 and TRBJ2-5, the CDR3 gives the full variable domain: SAVISQKPSRDICQRGTSLTIQCQVDSQVTMMFWYRQQPGQSLTLIATANQGSEATYESGFVIDKFPISRPNLTFSTLTVSNMSPEDSSIYLCSVGTGEETQYFGPGTRLLVL.

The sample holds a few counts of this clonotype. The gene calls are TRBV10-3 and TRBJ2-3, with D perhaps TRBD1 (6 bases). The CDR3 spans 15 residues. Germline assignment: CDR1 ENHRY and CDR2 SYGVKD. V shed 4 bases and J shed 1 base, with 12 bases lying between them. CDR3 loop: CAISVGGRGTDTQYF. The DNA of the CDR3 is TGTGCCATCAGTGTAGGGGGAAGGGGCACAGATACGCAGTATTTT.

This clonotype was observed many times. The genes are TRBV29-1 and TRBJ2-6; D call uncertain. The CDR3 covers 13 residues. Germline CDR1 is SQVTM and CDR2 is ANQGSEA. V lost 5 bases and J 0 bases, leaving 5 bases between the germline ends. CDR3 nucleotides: TGCAGCGTTTACATCTCTGGGGCCAACGTCCTGACTTTC. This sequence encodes CSVYISGANVLTF.

The CDR3 DNA reads TGTGCCAGCAGCCCACAGGGGGTATCCTATAATTCACCCCTCCACTTT. Translating it yields CASSPQGVSYNSPLHF. V is TRBV7-6 and J is TRBJ1-6, with 8 bases aligning to TRBD1. After removal of 5 bases from V and 1 base from J, the junction contained 4 bases not matched to a gene. The V gene's germline CDR1 is SGHVS and CDR2 FNYEAQ. There are 16 residues in the CDR3. Full variable domain (rest looked up from reference TRBV7-6 and TRBJ1-6): GAGVSQSPRYKVTKRGQDVALRCDPISGHVSLYWYRQALGQGPEFLTYFNYEAQQDKSGLPNDRFSAERPEGSISTLTIQRTEQRDSAMYRCASSPQGVSYNSPLHFGNGTRLTVT.

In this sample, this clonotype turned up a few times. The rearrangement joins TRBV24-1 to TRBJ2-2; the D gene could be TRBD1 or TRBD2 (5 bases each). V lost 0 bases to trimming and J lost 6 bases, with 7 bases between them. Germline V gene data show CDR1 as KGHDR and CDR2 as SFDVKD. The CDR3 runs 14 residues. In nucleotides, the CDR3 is TGTGCCACCAGTGATTTGGGGGGTCCCGGGGAGCTGTTTTTT. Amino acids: CATSDLGGPGELFF.

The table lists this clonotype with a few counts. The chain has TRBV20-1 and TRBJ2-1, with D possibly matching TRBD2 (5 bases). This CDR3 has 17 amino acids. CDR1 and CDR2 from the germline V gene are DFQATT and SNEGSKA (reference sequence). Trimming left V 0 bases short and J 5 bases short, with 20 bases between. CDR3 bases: TGCAGTGCTAGAGATCGTGGGGATGCGGGCTGGCACAATGAGCAGTTCTTC. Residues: CSARDRGDAGWHNEQFF.

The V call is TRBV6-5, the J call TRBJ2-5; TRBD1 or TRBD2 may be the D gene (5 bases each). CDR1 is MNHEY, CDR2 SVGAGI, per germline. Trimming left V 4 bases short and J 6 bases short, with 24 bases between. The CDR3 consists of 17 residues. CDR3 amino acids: CASSSYPSGRVFQTQYF. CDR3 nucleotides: TGTGCCAGCAGTTCTTACCCTTCGGGACGGGTCTTTCAGACCCAGTACTTC.

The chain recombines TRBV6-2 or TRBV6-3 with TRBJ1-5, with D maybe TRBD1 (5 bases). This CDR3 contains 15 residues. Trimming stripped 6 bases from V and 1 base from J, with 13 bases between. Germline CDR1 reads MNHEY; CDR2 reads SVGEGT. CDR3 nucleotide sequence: TGTGCCAGCAGACCCTGGGGGAGGAGCAATCAGCCCCAGCATTTT. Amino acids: CASRPWGRSNQPQHF.

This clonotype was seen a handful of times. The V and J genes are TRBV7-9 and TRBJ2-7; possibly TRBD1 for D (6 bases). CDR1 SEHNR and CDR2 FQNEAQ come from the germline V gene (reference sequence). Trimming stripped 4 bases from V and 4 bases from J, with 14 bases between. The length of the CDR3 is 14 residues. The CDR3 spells CASSSPDRPYEQYF. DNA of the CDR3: TGTGCCAGCAGCTCCCCTGACAGGCCGTACGAGCAGTACTTC.

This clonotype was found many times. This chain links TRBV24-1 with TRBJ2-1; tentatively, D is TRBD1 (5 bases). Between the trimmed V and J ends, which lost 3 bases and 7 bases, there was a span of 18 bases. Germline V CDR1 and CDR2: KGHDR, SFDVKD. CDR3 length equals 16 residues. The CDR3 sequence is CATSDLNRQRRNEQFF. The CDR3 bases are TGTGCCACCAGTGATCTAAACCGACAGCGAAGAAATGAGCAGTTCTTC.

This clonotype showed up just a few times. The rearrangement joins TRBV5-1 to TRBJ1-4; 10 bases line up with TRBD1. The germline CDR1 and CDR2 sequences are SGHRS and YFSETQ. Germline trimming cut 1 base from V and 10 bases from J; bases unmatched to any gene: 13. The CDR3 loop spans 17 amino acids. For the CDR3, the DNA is TGCGCCAGCAGCTTGCTCCTAGGCGGGACAGGGGACCGAAAACTGTTTTTT. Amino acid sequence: CASSLLLGGTGDRKLFF.

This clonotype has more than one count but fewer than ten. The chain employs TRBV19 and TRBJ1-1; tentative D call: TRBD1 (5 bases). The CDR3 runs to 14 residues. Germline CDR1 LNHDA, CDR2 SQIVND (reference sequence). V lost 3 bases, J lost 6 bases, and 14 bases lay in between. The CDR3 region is CASSIGTTRAEAFF. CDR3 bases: TGTGCCAGTAGTATCGGGACCACACGAGCTGAAGCTTTCTTT.

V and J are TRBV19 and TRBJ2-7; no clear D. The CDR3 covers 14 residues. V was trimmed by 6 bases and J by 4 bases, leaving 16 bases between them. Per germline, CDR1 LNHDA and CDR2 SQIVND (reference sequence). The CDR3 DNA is TGTGCCAGTAGCGCCCGAGGCAGCACTTACGAGCAGTACTTC. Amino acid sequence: CASSARGSTYEQYF.

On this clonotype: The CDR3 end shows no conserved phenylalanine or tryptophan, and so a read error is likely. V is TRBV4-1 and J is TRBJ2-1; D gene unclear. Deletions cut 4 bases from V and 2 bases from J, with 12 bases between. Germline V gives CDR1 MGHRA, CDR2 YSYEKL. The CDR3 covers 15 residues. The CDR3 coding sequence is TGCGCCAGCAGCCTCTCAGATAAGGCCTACAATGAGCAGTTCATC. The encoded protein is CASSLSDKAYNEQFI.

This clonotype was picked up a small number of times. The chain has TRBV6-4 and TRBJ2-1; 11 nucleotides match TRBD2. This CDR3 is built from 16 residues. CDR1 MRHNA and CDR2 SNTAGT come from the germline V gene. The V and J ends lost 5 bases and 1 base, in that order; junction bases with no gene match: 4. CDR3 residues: CASSKIAGGSYNEQFF. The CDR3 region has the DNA TGTGCCAGCAGTAAGATAGCGGGAGGGTCCTACAATGAGCAGTTCTTC.

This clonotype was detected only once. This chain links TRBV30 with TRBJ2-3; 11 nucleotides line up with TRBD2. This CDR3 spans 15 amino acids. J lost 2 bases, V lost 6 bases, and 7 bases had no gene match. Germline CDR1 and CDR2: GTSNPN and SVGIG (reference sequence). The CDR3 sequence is CACTGLADPTDTQYF. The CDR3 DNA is TGTGCCTGCACGGGACTAGCGGACCCCACAGATACGCAGTATTTT.

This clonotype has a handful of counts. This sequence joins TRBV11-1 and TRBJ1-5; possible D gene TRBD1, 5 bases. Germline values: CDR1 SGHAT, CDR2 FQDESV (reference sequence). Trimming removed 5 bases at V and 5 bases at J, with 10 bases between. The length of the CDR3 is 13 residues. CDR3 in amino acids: CASSQGRDQPQHF. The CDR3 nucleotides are TGTGCCAGCAGCCAGGGTAGGGATCAGCCCCAGCATTTT.

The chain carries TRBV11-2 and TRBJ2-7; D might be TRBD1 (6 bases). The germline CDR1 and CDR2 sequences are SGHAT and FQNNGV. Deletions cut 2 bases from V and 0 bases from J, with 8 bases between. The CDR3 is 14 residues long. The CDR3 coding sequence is TGTGCCAGCAGCTTAAACAGGGTCTCCTACGAGCAGTACTTC. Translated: CASSLNRVSYEQYF.

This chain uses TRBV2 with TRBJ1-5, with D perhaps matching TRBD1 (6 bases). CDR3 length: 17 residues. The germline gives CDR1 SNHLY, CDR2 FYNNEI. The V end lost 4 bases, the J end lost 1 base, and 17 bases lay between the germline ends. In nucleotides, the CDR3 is TGTGCCAGCAGTGCTCACGCAGGGGAGAAGAGCAATCAGCCCCAGCATTTT. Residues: CASSAHAGEKSNQPQHF.

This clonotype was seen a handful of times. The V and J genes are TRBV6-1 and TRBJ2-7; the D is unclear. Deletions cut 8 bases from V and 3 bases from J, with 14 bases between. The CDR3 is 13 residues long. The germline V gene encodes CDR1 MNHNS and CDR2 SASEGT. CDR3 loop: CASVFGGHYEQYF. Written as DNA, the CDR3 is TGTGCCAGCGTCTTCGGTGGGCACTACGAGCAGTACTTC.

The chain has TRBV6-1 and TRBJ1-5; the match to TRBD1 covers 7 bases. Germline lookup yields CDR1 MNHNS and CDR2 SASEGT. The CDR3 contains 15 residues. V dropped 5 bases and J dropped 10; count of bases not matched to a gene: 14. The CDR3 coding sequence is TGTGCCAGCAGTCCGACAGGGCCGGGATGGGGACCCCAGCATTTT. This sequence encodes CASSPTGPGWGPQHF.

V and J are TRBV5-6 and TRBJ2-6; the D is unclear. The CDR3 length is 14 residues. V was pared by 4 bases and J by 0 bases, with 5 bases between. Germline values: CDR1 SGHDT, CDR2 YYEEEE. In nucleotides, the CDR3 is TGTGCCAGCAGCACGATCTCTGGGGCCAACGTCCTGACTTTC. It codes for CASSTISGANVLTF.